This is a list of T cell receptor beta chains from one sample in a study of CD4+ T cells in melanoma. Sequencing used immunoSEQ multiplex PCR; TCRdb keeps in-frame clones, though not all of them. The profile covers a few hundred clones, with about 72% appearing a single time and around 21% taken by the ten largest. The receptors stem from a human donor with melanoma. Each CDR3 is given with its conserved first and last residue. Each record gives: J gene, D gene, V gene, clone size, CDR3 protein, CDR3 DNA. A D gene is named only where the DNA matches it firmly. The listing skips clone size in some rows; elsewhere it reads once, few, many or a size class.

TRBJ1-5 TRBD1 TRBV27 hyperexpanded CASRPRTGRQPQHF TGTGCCAGCAGACCTCGGACAGGGAGGCAGCCCCAGCATTTT
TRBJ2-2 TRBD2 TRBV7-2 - CASSPGGAGTGELFF TGTGCCAGCAGCCCGGGAGGAGCGGGCACCGGGGAGCTGTTTTTT
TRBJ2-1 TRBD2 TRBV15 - CATSRDFSGDSSYNEQFF TGTGCCACCAGCAGAGACTTTAGCGGGGATAGCTCCTACAATGAGCAGTTCTTC
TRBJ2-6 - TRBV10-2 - CASSRSAGLTGANVLTF TGCGCCAGCAGTAGGTCCGCAGGCCTCACTGGGGCCAACGTCCTGACTTTC
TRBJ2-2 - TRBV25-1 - CASSPTGRTGELFF TGTGCCAGCAGTCCAACGGGGCGGACCGGGGAGCTGTTTTTT
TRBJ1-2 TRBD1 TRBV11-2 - CASSSGATGDRGYTF TGTGCCAGCAGCTCGGGAGCCACAGGGGACCGTGGCTACACCTTC
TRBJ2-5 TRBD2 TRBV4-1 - CASSQAVPGLAGGVTQYF TGCGCCAGCAGCCAAGCGGTTCCGGGACTAGCGGGAGGGGTGACCCAGTACTTC
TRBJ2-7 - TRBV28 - CASSPPGYEQYF TGTGCCAGCAGCCCCCCAGGCTACGAGCAGTACTTC
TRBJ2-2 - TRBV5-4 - CASSPELGRTGELFF TGTGCCAGCAGCCCGGAGTTGGGGAGAACCGGGGAGCTGTTTTTT
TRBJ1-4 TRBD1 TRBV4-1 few CASRDRGGTNEKLFF TGCGCCAGCAGGGACAGGGGGGGAACTAATGAAAAACTGTTTTTT
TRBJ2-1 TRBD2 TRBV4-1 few CASRLGLAGDNEQFF TGCGCCAGCAGACTTGGACTAGCGGGGGACAATGAGCAGTTCTTC
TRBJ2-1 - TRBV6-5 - CASSYSVGGSYNEQFF TGTGCCAGCAGTTACTCAGTGGGAGGCTCCTACAATGAGCAGTTCTTC
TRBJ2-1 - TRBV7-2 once CASSYKGGLSYNEQFF TGTGCCAGCAGCTACAAGGGGGGACTCTCCTACAATGAGCAGTTCTTC
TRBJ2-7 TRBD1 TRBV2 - CASSEDSGTGYF TGTGCCAGCAGTGAAGACTCCGGGACAGGGTACTTC
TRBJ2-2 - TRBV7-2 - CASSPTKAGELFF TGTGCCAGCAGCCCCACGAAGGCCGGGGAGCTGTTTTTT
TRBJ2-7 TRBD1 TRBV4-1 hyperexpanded CASSQDHRGLYEQYF TGCGCCAGCAGCCAAGATCACAGGGGCTTGTACGAGCAGTACTTC
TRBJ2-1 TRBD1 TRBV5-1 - CASSFWDSQGEQFF TGCGCCAGCAGCTTTTGGGACAGTCAGGGTGAGCAGTTCTTC